The 21 T cell receptor beta chains below were found in one sample sequenced in a study of Graves' ophthalmopathy and Graves' hyperthyroidism. From RNA, the CDR3 regions of TCR beta chains were amplified and sequenced. An opening RT-PCR round employed HTBI primers and preceded a second-round multiplex PCR. Each CDR3 protein gets one entry after TCRdb re-called the multiplex PCR reads with MiXCR. The table records about 200,000 distinct CDR3 sequences, around 28% of them present only once. The specimen sequenced was peripheral blood. The origin of the receptors is a man aged 45-65 years with Graves' ophthalmopathy.

At least ten counts were recorded for this clonotype. CDR3 residues: CAISRGENYGYTF. In DNA form, the CDR3 reads TGTGCCATCAGCCGGGGGGAAAACTATGGCTACACCTTC. V usage is TRBV10-3 and J usage is TRBJ1-2; possibly TRBD1 for D (5 bases). The CDR3 loop spans 13 amino acids. V gave up 6 bases and J gave up 2 bases, with 10 bases separating them. The V gene's germline CDR1 is ENHRY and CDR2 SYGVKD.

The chain employs TRBV29-1 and TRBJ1-1; D perhaps matches TRBD1 (5 bases). V was pared by 4 bases and J by 0 bases, with 12 bases between. The CDR3 runs 14 residues. Germline values: CDR1 SQVTM, CDR2 ANQGSEA. Here the CDR3 DNA reads TGCAGCGTTGTCGGGGCAGGAGTGAACACTGAAGCTTTCTTT. Translation: CSVVGAGVNTEAFF. The full variable domain, its missing parts supplied by reference TRBV29-1 and TRBJ1-1, is SAVISQKPSRDICQRGTSLTIQCQVDSQVTMMFWYRQQPGQSLTLIATANQGSEATYESGFVIDKFPISRPNLTFSTLTVSNMSPEDSSIYLCSVVGAGVNTEAFFGQGTRLTVV.

This clonotype was found many times. The V call is TRBV30, the J call TRBJ2-7; 9 bases fit TRBD1. The germline gives CDR1 GTSNPN, CDR2 SVGIG (reference sequence). The CDR3 consists of 15 residues. Trimming removed 0 bases from V and 5 bases from J; junction bases left unmatched: 8. CDR3 nucleotide sequence: TGTGCCTGGAGTGTACCCGGGACAGGGATCAACGAGCAGTACTTC. It encodes CAWSVPGTGINEQYF. The full variable domain, completed using reference TRBV30 and TRBJ2-7, is SQTIHQWPATLVQPVGSPLSLECTVEGTSNPNLYWYRQAAGRGLQLLFYSVGIGQISSEVPQNLSASRPQDRQFILSSKKLLLSDSGFYLCAWSVPGTGINEQYFGPGTRLTVT.

This clonotype was recorded at least ten times. The CDR3 DNA is TGTGCCAGCAGTGGGACAGGGGTTGGCTACACCTTC. It encodes CASSGTGVGYTF. V usage is TRBV6-1 and J usage is TRBJ1-2; 9 nucleotides line up with TRBD1. The CDR3 has 12 amino acids. CDR1 MNHNS and CDR2 SASEGT come from the germline V gene. J lost 7 bases, V lost 4 bases, and 1 base had no gene match.

Many counts were recorded for this clonotype. The chain employs TRBV27 and TRBJ2-7; weak D call: TRBD2 (5 bases). Trimming took off 5 bases at V and 1 base at J, with 18 bases between the two ends. Germline V gives CDR1 MNHEY, CDR2 SMNVEV (reference sequence). The CDR3 spans 16 residues. CDR3 DNA sequence: TGTGCCAGCAGTACATTTTTTGGCGGGTCATCCTACGAGCAGTACTTC. Translated, it gives CASSTFFGGSSYEQYF.

This clonotype was observed many times. V is TRBV29-1 and J is TRBJ2-7; TRBD2 aligns across 11 bases. Germline-derived CDR1 and CDR2 are SQVTM and ANQGSEA. This CDR3 has 15 amino acids. Trimming took 3 bases from V and 0 from J; bases not matched to a gene: 4. CDR3 sequence: CSVEGLAEGSYEQYF. CDR3 DNA sequence: TGCAGCGTTGAGGGACTAGCGGAGGGCTCCTACGAGCAGTACTTC.

This clonotype was counted many times. The chain links TRBV28 to TRBJ2-7; 8 positions match TRBD2. From germline, CDR1 is MDHEN and CDR2 SYDVKM. The CDR3 totals 17 residues. Unmatched junction bases numbered 18, after V lost 6 bases and J lost 5 bases. As DNA, the CDR3 is TGTGCCAGCAGAGGGGACTTAGCGGGGCCCTCTGGCCACGAGCAGTACTTC. Translated: CASRGDLAGPSGHEQYF.

The chain recombines TRBV20-1 with TRBJ2-7, with 9 bases lining up with TRBD1. The CDR3 length is 14 residues. Trimming at V came to 1 base and at J to 7 bases, leaving 8 bases not matched to a gene. Germline CDR1 is DFQATT and CDR2 is SNEGSKA (reference sequence). The CDR3 region has the DNA TGCAGTGCTAGAGCGGAACAGGGGGCCGGAGAGCAGTACTTC. Its translation is CSARAEQGAGEQYF.

This clonotype was picked up a small number of times. The genes are TRBV6-2 or TRBV6-3 and TRBJ2-7; 7 bases are shared with TRBD2. This CDR3 has 13 residues. Trimming removed 6 bases from V and 5 bases from J; junction bases left unmatched: 7. CDR1 and CDR2 from the germline V gene are MNHEY and SVGEGT. CDR3 DNA sequence: TGTGCCAGCAGCCGGACTAGAATTCACGAGCAGTACTTC. Protein sequence: CASSRTRIHEQYF.

The sample holds many counts of this clonotype. CDR3 nucleotide sequence: TGTGCCAGCAGTGATGGTTTGGCAGATACCTATGGCTACACCTTC. It is translated as CASSDGLADTYGYTF. The chain employs TRBV6-1 and TRBJ1-2; D not certain. This CDR3 comprises 15 residues. Germline CDR1 reads MNHNS; CDR2 reads SASEGT. V dropped 3 bases and J dropped 4 bases, with 15 bases sitting between them.

This clonotype was seen only a few times. The chain links TRBV12-3 or TRBV12-4 to TRBJ1-1; 12 bases line up with TRBD1. V gave up 4 bases and J gave up 1 base; unmatched junction bases: 4. The CDR3 consists of 16 residues. This CDR3 is CASSSGTGGPNTEAFF. The CDR3 DNA sequence: TGTGCCAGCAGTTCCGGGACAGGGGGCCCGAACACTGAAGCTTTCTTT.

Many counts were recorded for this clonotype. This may stem from a read error, because a much larger clone lies one nucleotide away. The chain is built from TRBV28 and TRBJ2-5, with 8 positions matching TRBD2. The trim removed 5 bases at V and 5 bases at J, leaving 13 bases unmatched. Germline CDR1 MDHEN, CDR2 SYDVKM. The CDR3 extends over 16 amino acids. CDR3 loop: CASSPSGTRDMETQYF. DNA of the CDR3: TGTGCCAGCAGTCCATCCGGGACTAGAGATATGGAGACCCAGTACTTC.

This clonotype was detected ten times or more. The chain uses TRBV20-1 and TRBJ1-5, with 7 bases fitting TRBD1. Trimming took 5 bases from V and 4 from J; bases not matched to a gene: 11. CDR1 is DFQATT, CDR2 SNEGSKA, per germline (reference sequence). The CDR3 is made up of 15 amino acids. The CDR3 DNA is TGCAGTGCTCGGCCGGAGGGGGCCCCAAATCAGCCCCAGCATTTT. It translates to CSARPEGAPNQPQHF.

This clonotype was counted ten times or more. J is TRBJ2-3 and V is TRBV28, with 11 positions matching TRBD2. V lost 7 bases to trimming and J lost 1 base; unmatched junction nucleotides: 7. Germline V gives CDR1 MDHEN, CDR2 SYDVKM. This CDR3 is 16 amino acids long. CDR3 nucleotides: TGTGCCAGCACCCTTTGGACTAGCGGGCGCACAGATACGCAGTATTTT. This encodes CASTLWTSGRTDTQYF. Variable domain in full (rest from reference TRBV28 and TRBJ2-3): DVKVTQSSRYLVKRTGEKVFLECVQDMDHENMFWYRQDPGLGLRLIYFSYDVKMKEKGDIPEGYSVSREKKERFSLILESASTNQTSMYLCASTLWTSGRTDTQYFGPGTRLTVL.

The chain's CDR3 is CASSTGQYNSPLHF. The CDR3 bases are TGTGCCAGCAGTACCGGACAGTACAATTCACCCCTCCACTTT. The J gene is TRBJ1-6, the V gene TRBV12-3 or TRBV12-4, with D possibly matching TRBD1 (6 bases). V shed 5 bases and J shed 7 bases, with 12 bases lying between them. The CDR3 spans 14 residues.

The chain recombines TRBV12-3 or TRBV12-4 with TRBJ2-7; tentative D call: TRBD1 (6 bases). The CDR3 extends over 22 amino acids. Trimming took off 1 base at V and 2 bases at J, with 33 bases between the two ends. The CDR3 here is CASSLGAIMGGTLLGETYEQYF. CDR3 DNA: TGTGCCAGCAGTTTAGGAGCGATCATGGGTGGGACACTGTTAGGGGAGACCTACGAGCAGTACTTC.

This clonotype was picked up many times. V gene TRBV11-2 combines with J gene TRBJ2-5, with 7 bases identical to TRBD1. The CDR3 loop spans 16 amino acids. The J segment lost 5 bases and the V segment lost 4 bases, leaving 13 bases of the junction unmatched. CDR1 is SGHAT, CDR2 FQNNGV, per germline. CDR3 sequence: CASSSPLDRAGETQYF. CDR3 DNA: TGTGCCAGCAGCTCACCGCTCGACAGGGCTGGGGAGACCCAGTACTTC.

This clonotype was counted many times. J is TRBJ2-7 and V is TRBV3-1; no firm D call. CDR3 length equals 15 residues. With 1 base removed from V and 0 bases from J, the gap between germline ends came to 10 bases. The V gene's germline CDR1 is LGHDT and CDR2 YNNKEL (reference sequence). CDR3 coding DNA: TGTGCCAGCAGCCAAGTTGGGCAGAGCTCCTACGAGCAGTACTTC. Translating gives CASSQVGQSSYEQYF.

Ten or more counts support this clonotype. The V gene is TRBV29-1, the J gene TRBJ2-5; D is undetermined. Germline CDR1 is SQVTM and CDR2 is ANQGSEA. V was shortened by 2 bases and J by 3 bases, with 13 bases between the two germline ends. The CDR3 runs to 14 residues. This CDR3 is CSVEMFSVKETQYF. CDR3 in DNA: TGCAGCGTTGAAATGTTTAGTGTTAAAGAGACCCAGTACTTC.

This clonotype was counted at least ten times. This chain joins TRBV12-3 or TRBV12-4 and TRBJ2-5; D is perhaps TRBD2 (6 bases). The germline V and J ends were trimmed by 3 bases and 4 bases, with 12 bases remaining between them. The length of the CDR3 is 14 residues. CDR3 DNA sequence: TGTGCCAGCAGTTTTATGGGGACTCGAGAGACCCAGTACTTC. Protein product: CASSFMGTRETQYF.

The chain carries TRBV12-3 or TRBV12-4 and TRBJ2-7; maybe TRBD1 (6 bases). CDR3 length: 12 residues. Trimming stripped 6 bases from V and 5 bases from J, with 11 bases between. Here the CDR3 reads CASSRTVNEQYF. Written as DNA, the CDR3 is TGTGCCAGCAGCCGGACAGTTAACGAGCAGTACTTC.